This T cell receptor (beta chain) was identified in a study of T cell responses to AZD1222 COVID-19 vaccine. Study details: Doses given second, at about 4 or about 12 weeks, were pooled. Study-wide results and caveats: The repertoires were collected only after the peak T cell response. Epitopes outside B.1.351 and B.1.1.7 mutated regions reportedly drew nearly half of spike TCRs.

On this clone: Its specificity is unknown.

The CDR3 loop spans 15 amino acids. V was trimmed by 5 bases and J by 3 bases, leaving 14 bases between them. Germline CDR1 is MNHEY and CDR2 is SMNVEV (reference sequence). Method: immunoSEQ multiplex PCR; TCRdb's copy keeps in-frame clones and lacks some. The data contain over 85,000 clones, roughly 89% of them singletons. The chain links TRBV27 to TRBJ1-5; D unclear. The receptor comes from an adult in good health. The specimen was peripheral blood, collected on day 0 of AZD1222 vaccination. CDR3 DNA: TGTGCCAGCAGTCCTTGGACCGCCATCAATCAGCCCCAGCATTTT. Translating it yields CASSPWTAINQPQHF.